Listed below are T cell receptor beta chains from one sample, sequenced in a study of response to subunit inactivated influenza vaccine. TCRdb independently ran MiXCR on the RT-PCR reads; one entry per CDR3 protein. The data hold 300,000 to 350,000 distinct CDR3 sequences, with 21% observed a single time. The sample here was PBMCs from blood, taken less than 22 months after vaccination. The receptors come from a man aged 45 to 75 who received an inactivated influenza vaccine. Each CDR3 is given with its conserved first and last residue. D genes are given only for firm matches. Clone size is given for some rows only: seen once, a few or many times, or a class if the clone is expanded.

>17|TRBJ2-1|few|TRBV19|NA
TGTGCCAGTAGTATAGATCACCAGCTCCTATCCTACAATGAGCAGTTCTTC
CASSIDHQLLSYNEQFF
>12|TRBJ1-5|NA|TRBV7-2|NA
TGTGCCAGCAGCAATGCCAATCAGCCCCAGCATTTT
CASSNANQPQHF
>14|TRBJ1-5|few|TRBV19|NA
TGTGCCAGTAGTATCCCCCCAAGCAATCAGCCCCAGCATTTT
CASSIPPSNQPQHF
>14|TRBJ1-5|few|TRBV7-2|NA
TGTGCCAGCAGCCGGGCAGGGGTCAGGGAGCCCCAGCATTTT
CASSRAGVREPQHF
>14|TRBJ1-5|NA|TRBV5-6|NA
TGTGCCAGCAGCTTGTCGCTGGGGGCTCAGCCCCAGCATTTT
CASSLSLGAQPQHF
>15|TRBJ2-1|NA|TRBV20-1|TRBD2
TGCAGTGCTTGGCTCTTTGCCCTAGCGGGAGATGAGCAGTTCTTC
CSAWLFALAGDEQFF
>14|TRBJ2-3|NA|TRBV2|NA
TGTGCCAGCAGGTCTAGAATCGACACAGATACGCAGTATTTT
CASRSRIDTDTQYF
>15|TRBJ2-7|few|TRBV11-2|NA
TGTGCCAGCAGCTTAGATGAGAACAGGGACTACGAGCAGTACTTC
CASSLDENRDYEQYF
>14|TRBJ1-5|NA|TRBV20-1|NA
TGCAGTGCTAGGGCCCCCGCTGACAATCAGCCCCAGCATTTT
CSARAPADNQPQHF
>14|TRBJ1-3|NA|TRBV7-2|NA
TGTGCCAGCAGCTTAGAGGCCCCTGGAAACACCATATATTTT
CASSLEAPGNTIYF
>16|TRBJ2-7|few|TRBV15|NA
TGTGCCACCAGCGGACTACCCGGCCAGACGACCTACGAGCAGTACTTC
CATSGLPGQTTYEQYF
>12|TRBJ2-7|few|TRBV5-5|NA
TGTGCCAGCAGCACGGACAGCTACGAGCAGTACTTC
CASSTDSYEQYF
>15|TRBJ1-5|few|TRBV5-6|TRBD1
TGTGCCAGCAGCAGGACAGGGGGCGGCAATCAGCCCCAGCATTTT
CASSRTGGGNQPQHF
>13|TRBJ1-5|few|TRBV15|NA
TGTGCCACCAGCAGCTCAGCGGATCAGCCCCAGCATTTT
CATSSSADQPQHF
>13|TRBJ1-5|NA|TRBV12-3/TRBV12-4|NA
TGTGCCAGCAGTTCAGGGTTCAATCAGCCCCAGCATTTT
CASSSGFNQPQHF
>13|TRBJ1-2|many|TRBV12-3/TRBV12-4|NA
TGTGCCAGCAGTTCCGAGGTGAACTATGGCTACACCTTC
CASSSEVNYGYTF
>16|TRBJ2-2|NA|TRBV3-1|TRBD1
TGTGCCAGCAGCCAAGTCACAGGGGACCCCACCGGGGAGCTGTTTTTT
CASSQVTGDPTGELFF
>15|TRBJ1-5|NA|TRBV20-1|TRBD1
TGCAGTGCTAGCGGACAGGGCTATAGCAATCAGCCCCAGCATTTT
CSASGQGYSNQPQHF
>14|TRBJ1-1|many|TRBV11-2|NA
TGTGCCAGCTCCTCTTGGGGGATGAACACTGAAGCTTTCTTT
CASSSWGMNTEAFF
>15|TRBJ2-5|few|TRBV12-3/TRBV12-4|TRBD2
TGTGCCAGCAGCCCCCCTAGCGGGAGAAAAGAGACCCAGTACTTC
CASSPPSGRKETQYF
>15|TRBJ2-1|NA|TRBV19|NA
TGTGCCAGTAGTAAGACTAGACGTCCCCCCAATGAGCAGTTCTTC
CASSKTRRPPNEQFF
>18|TRBJ2-1|NA|TRBV28|TRBD2
TGTGCCAGCAGTTTTCACCCCGGGGAGCGGGAGGCTTACAATGAGCAGTTCTTC
CASSFHPGEREAYNEQFF
>15|TRBJ1-4|few|TRBV10-3|TRBD1
TGTGCCATCAGCCCGGGGGGACAGGAGAATGAAAAACTGTTTTTT
CAISPGGQENEKLFF
>14|TRBJ1-1|few|TRBV6-1|NA
TGTGCCAGCAGTGAAATGGTTACAAACACTGAAGCTTTCTTT
CASSEMVTNTEAFF